This T cell receptor (beta chain) is from a study of response to subunit inactivated influenza vaccine listed by TCRdb under 2018. With regard to the full study: To follow how T cells responded to a trivalent subunit inactivated influenza vaccine, the researchers relied on deep quantitative profiling of the T cell receptor repertoire. What the authors observed across the whole study: The authors proposed that each seasonal influenza vaccination may bring in only a limited number of new T cells.

The method behind the library was RT-PCR. Sequencer: Illumina HiSeq 2500. The public reads were reanalyzed by TCRdb: fastp trimming at Q25, MiXCR alignment, in-frame beta chains only. When rows share a CDR3 protein, they turn into one entry using the most common DNA and genes. This sample has around 170,000 distinct CDR3 sequences in its table, and approximately 12% of those were observed once. The ten most abundant clones make up about a third of the sample. The CDR3 runs 12 residues from the cysteine to the phenylalanine. Just CDR3 DNA is preserved here, 36 bases in frame from base 1. The germline V gene specifies MGHDK as CDR1 and SYGVNS as CDR2. V and J lose 5 bases and 3 bases, and a span of 6 bases separates them. This clonotype was detected only a few times. Which antigen it targets is not known. The input lacks base qualities; no much larger clone sits a single base away.

The sequence derives from a man between 50 and 75 years old who received an inactivated influenza vaccine. Donor details come from another sample of the same person, matched by shared clones. The chain is assembled from TRBV25-1 and TRBJ2-3, with no reliable assignment of the D segment. The sample in question was CD8+ T cells sorted from PBMCs, obtained less than 30 months after vaccination. The DNA reads TGTGCCAGCAGTAGGGTTACAGATACGCAGTATTTT. Its protein reads: CASSRVTDTQYF.